This TCR beta chain was observed in a study of human T cells and chemical hapten exposure. Germline CDR1 SGHTA, CDR2 FQGNSA. The ends lost 5 bases at V and 9 bases at J; junction bases unmatched: 10. The CDR3 extends over 15 amino acids. Sample time point: patch test 1, 2 weeks after DPC sensitization. The treatment denotes: therapeutic diphenylcyclopropenone sensitization with weekly scalp DPC. TCRdb re-called the RACE reads through MiXCR, storing one row per CDR3 protein. The sample shows 380,000 or so distinct CDR3 sequences, 4% to 5.5% of them seen only once. This clonotype was seen a handful of times.

The sequencing here drew on whole blood, taken in connection with sensitization to the hapten diphenylcyclopropenone (DPC). The receptor's source is a woman in her forties or fifties with alopecia areata. Some clones in this sample may be carry-over from other donors' samples. The chain uses TRBV7-2 and TRBJ2-1, with 10 bases lining up with TRBD2. The CDR3 nucleotides read TGTGCCAGCAGCCGTACCCTAGCGGGAGAAGGTGAGCAGTTCTTC. Protein sequence: CASSRTLAGEGEQFF.